These 5 T cell receptor beta chains were sequenced from one sample in a study of CD8 T cells in Susac syndrome. An input of about 0.45 to 1 ug of RNA was subjected to reverse transcription using random hexamers. TCRdb passed the immunoSEQ multiplex PCR reads through MiXCR, listing each CDR3 protein once. Among about 210,000 distinct CDR3 sequences listed, around 95% were seen once. The sequencing sample was made of CD4+ T cells from PBMCs. These receptors were taken from a human donor with multiple sclerosis.

V is TRBV5-6 and J is TRBJ2-5; D is undetermined. The V end lost 2 bases, the J end lost 2 bases, and 10 bases lay between the germline ends. The germline gives CDR1 SGHDT, CDR2 YYEEEE. The CDR3 sequence is 14 residues long. CDR3: CASSFEPGQETQYF. CDR3 sequence (DNA): TGTGCCAGCAGCTTCGAACCAGGACAAGAGACCCAGTACTTC.

This sequence joins TRBV5-4 and TRBJ2-2, with D possibly being TRBD1 (7 bases). Germline loops: CDR1 SGHNT, CDR2 YYREEE (reference sequence). Trimming stripped 3 bases from V and 1 base from J, with 13 bases between. This CDR3 region has 16 residues. CDR3 protein: CASSSGQTRNTGELFF. The CDR3 nucleotides are TGTGCCAGCAGCTCGGGACAGACTAGGAACACCGGGGAGCTGTTTTTT.

The V gene is TRBV3-1, the J gene TRBJ1-5; D remains ambiguous. The CDR3 has 15 residues. Between the trimmed V and J ends, which lost 1 base and 0 bases, there was a span of 7 bases. Germline V gives CDR1 LGHDT, CDR2 YNNKEL (reference sequence). CDR3: CASSQGPNSNQPQHF. CDR3 DNA: TGTGCCAGCAGCCAAGGACCAAATAGCAATCAGCCCCAGCATTTT.

This clonotype appeared once. The CDR3 loop is CASRELYGYTF. DNA for the CDR3: TGTGCCAGCAGGGAATTGTATGGCTACACCTTC. This chain connects TRBV2 to TRBJ1-2; no reliable D call. The CDR3 contains 11 residues. The V end was cut by 6 bases, the J end by 5 bases, with 7 bases between. Germline CDR1 reads SNHLY; CDR2 reads FYNNEI.

The chain recombines TRBV3-1 with TRBJ2-1; 7 nucleotides line up with TRBD2. This CDR3 comprises 16 residues. Germline V CDR1 and CDR2: LGHDT, YNNKEL (reference sequence). Unmatched junction bases numbered 6, after V lost 0 bases and J lost 4 bases. The CDR3 bases are TGTGCCAGCAGCCAAGAGTCCGGGGGGAGGTACAATGAGCAGTTCTTC. It specifies CASSQESGGRYNEQFF.